These 22 T cell receptor beta chains share one sample of origin, sequenced in a study of blood T cell repertoires in COVID-19. TCRdb keeps only in-frame clones here, not all; method: immunoSEQ multiplex PCR. The sample has more than 250,000 clones; roughly 85% are singletons. The sample taken for sequencing was peripheral blood. The source of these receptors is a man between 50 and 59 years old with active or convalescent COVID-19.

The V gene is TRBV5-6, the J gene TRBJ2-5, with 12 bases matching TRBD2. The germline CDR1 and CDR2 sequences are SGHDT and YYEEEE. With V trimmed by 2 bases and J by 7 bases, 6 bases remained unmatched. The CDR3 loop spans 15 amino acids. DNA for the CDR3: TGTGCCAGCAGCTTTGGTACTAGCGGGAGGTGGACCCAGTACTTC. It specifies CASSFGTSGRWTQYF.

This clone came up many times. Other DNA sequences in the same sample also yield this CDR3. V is TRBV15 and J is TRBJ1-2; 9 positions agree with TRBD1. CDR1 and CDR2 from the germline V gene are LNHNV and YYDKDF (reference sequence). The CDR3 runs 14 residues. The trim removed 1 base at V and 4 bases at J, leaving 1 base unmatched. The CDR3 nucleotides are TGTGCCACCAGCAGAGGGACAGGGGTCTATGGCTACACCTTC. The encoded protein is CATSRGTGVYGYTF.

This rearrangement joins TRBV6-2 or TRBV6-3 to TRBJ2-7; a possible D gene is TRBD1 (5 bases). The V end lost 6 bases, the J end lost 1 base, and 13 bases lay between the germline ends. This CDR3 is built from 14 residues. The V gene's germline CDR1 is MNHEY and CDR2 SVGEGT. CDR3 DNA sequence: TGTGCCAGCAGCCTCTTTACAGGTTCCTACGAGCAGTACTTC. The encoded protein is CASSLFTGSYEQYF.

This chain connects TRBV6-4 to TRBJ2-3, with no clear D. This CDR3 is 13 amino acids long. Germline V gives CDR1 MRHNA, CDR2 SNTAGT. The V end lost 1 base, the J end lost 3 bases, and 5 bases lay between the germline ends. The CDR3, as DNA: TGTGCCAGCAGTGACTTCCTGACAGATACGCAGTATTTT. It codes for CASSDFLTDTQYF.

V is TRBV28 and J is TRBJ2-2; no firm D call. Germline lookup yields CDR1 MDHEN and CDR2 SYDVKM. Trimming removed 4 bases from V and 2 bases from J, with 5 bases in between. The CDR3 has 13 residues. The CDR3 DNA is TGTGCCAGCAGTTCTGTCAACACCGGGGAGCTGTTTTTT. Translating it yields CASSSVNTGELFF.

This chain joins TRBV9 and TRBJ2-7; 9 bases line up with TRBD2. After removal of 0 bases from V and 5 bases from J, the junction contained 12 bases not matched to a gene. Germline-derived CDR1 and CDR2 are SGDLS and YYNGEE. CDR3 length equals 17 residues. The CDR3 loop is CASSVAGQSGGFHEQYF. Written as DNA, the CDR3 is TGTGCCAGCAGCGTAGCTGGGCAGAGCGGGGGGTTCCACGAGCAGTACTTC. Full variable domain (rest looked up from reference TRBV9 and TRBJ2-7): DSGVTQTPKHLITATGQRVTLRCSPRSGDLSVYWYQQSLDQGLQFLIQYYNGEERAKGNILERFSAQQFPDLHSELNLSSLELGDSALYFCASSVAGQSGGFHEQYFGPGTRLTVT.

The chain is built from TRBV7-6 and TRBJ2-7; D possibly corresponds to TRBD1 (5 bases). Germline V gene lookup returns CDR1 SGHVS and CDR2 FNYEAQ. The CDR3 is made up of 15 amino acids. V lost 1 base to trimming and J lost 0 bases, with 10 bases between them. This CDR3 reads CASSLVAGNSYEQYF. The CDR3 DNA is TGTGCCAGCAGCTTAGTCGCAGGGAACTCCTACGAGCAGTACTTC.

The gene calls are TRBV4-2 and TRBJ2-1; 11 bases are a match to TRBD1. The CDR3 spans 16 residues. The V gene end was trimmed by 4 bases and the J gene end by 7 bases; junction bases not matched to a gene: 9. Per the germline V gene, CDR1 is LGHNA and CDR2 is YNFKEQ. CDR3 loop: CASSPWGTGGRNEQFF. In nucleotides, the CDR3 is TGTGCCAGCAGCCCCTGGGGGACAGGGGGTAGGAATGAGCAGTTCTTC.

V is TRBV28 and J is TRBJ2-2; D not resolved. CDR1 MDHEN and CDR2 SYDVKM come from the germline V gene. The CDR3 contains 14 residues. Trimming took off 3 bases at V and 3 bases at J, with 8 bases between the two ends. CDR3 DNA: TGTGCCAGCAGTTTCTACAGAGACACCGGGGAGCTGTTTTTT. It specifies CASSFYRDTGELFF.

This sequence joins TRBV28 and TRBJ1-2; 7 bases line up with TRBD1. V shed 6 bases and J 3 bases; nucleotides not matched to a gene: 4. Germline V gives CDR1 MDHEN, CDR2 SYDVKM. CDR3 length equals 13 residues. CDR3 DNA sequence: TGTGCCAGCAGAACAGGGGAGGACTATGGCTACACCTTC. Amino acids: CASRTGEDYGYTF.

This chain links TRBV19 with TRBJ1-1, with D hard to call. Germline assignment: CDR1 LNHDA and CDR2 SQIVND (reference sequence). Trimming stripped 4 bases from V and 1 base from J, with 10 bases between. This CDR3 has 14 amino acids. The CDR3 loop is CASSSGRGNTEAFF. The DNA of the CDR3 is TGTGCCAGTAGTAGTGGACGGGGGAACACTGAAGCTTTCTTT.

This clone has only one observation. The chain links TRBV9 to TRBJ2-1, with D perhaps matching TRBD1 (6 bases). The CDR3 consists of 14 residues. Between the trimmed V and J ends, which lost 4 bases and 10 bases, there was a span of 18 bases. Germline values: CDR1 SGDLS, CDR2 YYNGEE. CDR3 DNA sequence: TGTGCCAGCAGCACTAGAGCCGGGACAAAAGAGCAGTTCTTC. This sequence encodes CASSTRAGTKEQFF.

The chain has TRBV30 and TRBJ1-4; tentatively, D is TRBD1 (6 bases). CDR1 and CDR2 (germline): GTSNPN, SVGIG (reference sequence). The CDR3 is made up of 14 amino acids. V lost 1 base to trimming and J lost 5 bases, with 11 bases between them. This CDR3 reads CAWSETGRNEKLFF. The CDR3 nucleotides are TGTGCCTGGAGTGAGACAGGACGGAATGAAAAACTGTTTTTT.

This clone was picked up one time. This chain uses TRBV30 with TRBJ1-4, with D perhaps TRBD1 (5 bases). Germline-derived CDR1 and CDR2 are GTSNPN and SVGIG (reference sequence). Deletions cut 0 bases from V and 7 bases from J, with 9 bases between. The CDR3 length is 13 residues. For the CDR3, the DNA is TGTGCCTGGAGTGTAAGGCAGGGTGAAAAACTGTTTTTT. Encoded protein: CAWSVRQGEKLFF.

V usage is TRBV6-1 and J usage is TRBJ1-5; 8 bases agree with TRBD1. CDR1 is MNHNS and CDR2 is SASEGT in the germline V gene. This CDR3 has 19 residues. V was pared by 1 base and J by 2 bases, with 13 bases of the junction left unmatched. The CDR3 DNA is TGTGCCAGCAGTGAAGGGAGGACAGGGTATGTTCGGGGCAATCAGCCCCAGCATTTT. Translating gives CASSEGRTGYVRGNQPQHF.

The chain uses TRBV28 and TRBJ1-4; 7 bases fit TRBD1. There are 16 residues in the CDR3. The germline V gene encodes CDR1 MDHEN and CDR2 SYDVKM. Trimming cost V 7 bases and J 4 bases; bases outside gene matches: 12. CDR3 residues: CASTSRLTGYNEKLFF. CDR3 DNA: TGTGCCAGCACGTCGAGACTGACAGGGTATAATGAAAAACTGTTTTTT. Full variable domain (remainder filled in from reference TRBV28 and TRBJ1-4): DVKVTQSSRYLVKRTGEKVFLECVQDMDHENMFWYRQDPGLGLRLIYFSYDVKMKEKGDIPEGYSVSREKKERFSLILESASTNQTSMYLCASTSRLTGYNEKLFFGSGTQLSVL.

The rearrangement links TRBV20-1 to TRBJ1-2, with D perhaps TRBD1 (6 bases). This CDR3 has 13 amino acids. Per germline, CDR1 DFQATT and CDR2 SNEGSKA (reference sequence). V was clipped by 3 bases and J by 3 bases, with 11 bases between them. The CDR3 region is CSASLPGDYGYTF. CDR3 coding DNA: TGCAGTGCTAGTCTCCCAGGGGACTATGGCTACACCTTC.

The chain combines TRBV5-1 with TRBJ2-2; 8 nucleotides line up with TRBD2. J gave up 0 bases and V 0 bases, and 4 bases lay outside the gene matches. The CDR3 extends over 17 amino acids. From germline, CDR1 is SGHRS and CDR2 YFSETQ. CDR3 sequence (DNA): TGCGCCAGCAGCTTGGGCCGGGGACTAGCGAACACCGGGGAGCTGTTTTTT. It translates to CASSLGRGLANTGELFF.

The chain joins TRBV4-1 to TRBJ1-4; D gene uncertain. Germline V gives CDR1 MGHRA, CDR2 YSYEKL. The CDR3 runs 16 residues. V was clipped by 4 bases and J by 0 bases, with 12 bases between them. This CDR3 reads CASSRMRGATNEKLFF. Written as DNA, the CDR3 is TGCGCCAGCAGCCGCATGAGAGGAGCAACTAATGAAAAACTGTTTTTT.

J is TRBJ2-5 and V is TRBV10-3; D call uncertain. Between the trimmed V and J ends, which lost 0 bases and 4 bases, there was a span of 3 bases. CDR1 is ENHRY, CDR2 SYGVKD, per germline. The CDR3 consists of 12 residues. CDR3 protein: CAISESLETQYF. CDR3 nucleotides: TGTGCCATCAGTGAGTCCCTAGAGACCCAGTACTTC.

This sequence joins TRBV29-1 and TRBJ2-5; 9 bases match TRBD2. Trimming at V came to 0 bases and at J to 1 base, leaving 12 bases not matched to a gene. Germline CDR1 reads SQVTM; CDR2 reads ANQGSEA. The CDR3 has 18 amino acids. DNA of the CDR3: TGCAGCGTTGAAGACCCATCGTTTAGCGGGAGACCCCAAGAGACCCAGTACTTC. It encodes CSVEDPSFSGRPQETQYF.

The V gene is TRBV30, the J gene TRBJ1-6; D may be TRBD1 (6 bases). In germline, CDR1 is GTSNPN, CDR2 SVGIG (reference sequence). CDR3 length: 12 residues. V gave up 4 bases and J gave up 9 bases, with 10 bases separating them. CDR3 bases: TGTGCCTGGAACAGGGATCGTTCACCCCTCCACTTT. This gives the protein CAWNRDRSPLHF. The complete variable domain, with remaining parts taken from reference TRBV30 and TRBJ1-6, reads SQTIHQWPATLVQPVGSPLSLECTVEGTSNPNLYWYRQAAGRGLQLLFYSVGIGQISSEVPQNLSASRPQDRQFILSSKKLLLSDSGFYLCAWNRDRSPLHFGNGTRLTVT.